This TCR beta chain was documented in a study of blood T cell repertoires in COVID-19 (dated by TCRdb to 2019 to 2021). Broadly, across the study: Samples covering the acute and convalescent phases of COVID-19 were provided by collaborators in the United States, Italy and Spain. Where HLA class I and class II types were available, the types were taken from metadata supplied by the sample provider, not from assay-based typing. Nearly every sample came with metadata listing a de-identified subject ID, COVID-19 status, age in years and sex. The prospective study material was composed of cDNA or gDNA derived from T cells, B-cell-depleted T cells, or PBMCs. Samples were obtained from the ongoing ImmuneRACE study (first 160 participants) and from 1,254 subjects provided by 6 global collaborators. The repertoires were released in a freely available public database meant as a resource for research on the immune response to SARS-CoV-2. Deeply sampled blood TCRbeta repertoires from subjects exposed to, actively infected with, or recovered from COVID-19 were included in the dataset. Results and caveats for the whole study, not just this receptor: The amount of clinical and demographic metadata varied by source and participant and was provided uncurated.

In the case of this clone: No antigen is known for it. The record has no base qualities; no much larger clone is one base away.

Each collaborating institution followed its own protocols to collect whole blood in K2EDTA tubes. For TCRbeta analysis, collaborators shipped samples as frozen whole blood, isolated PBMCs, or DNA extracted from either of those sample types. TCRbeta CDR3 regions were amplified from genomic DNA by means of the immunoSEQ Assay, a bias-controlled multiplex PCR. Per the source publication's procedure: Nucleated cell counts per sample were estimated from amplification of reference gene primers within the assay. Sequence reads were collapsed and filtered to measure the absolute abundance of every unique TCRbeta CDR3 rearrangement. For each sample, productive Simpson clonality was calculated as the square root of Simpson's diversity index over productive rearrangements. TCRdb carries this immuneACCESS record with in-frame sequences only. Its versions omit some clonotypes, under half of them owing to an unresolved V gene in the studies checked, with the rest unexplained. That table gives V, J and clone size, and the DNA gave D and trimming. Counted in this sample were 70,000 to 90,000 clones; around four fifths of them appeared once. Around 11% of the sample is taken by the ten largest.

The CDR3 spans 16 residues, from the cysteine through the phenylalanine. Just CDR3 DNA is preserved here, 48 bases in frame from base 1. CDR1 is given as SGHNT and CDR2 as YYREEE, both from the germline V gene (reference sequence). The germline ends are 13 bases apart after V is trimmed by 0 bases and J by 0 bases. This receptor chain uses TRBV5-4 and TRBJ2-7, and TRBD1 may be the D gene, going by 6 matching bases. The receptor comes from a human donor in a cohort sampled during active COVID-19. Sequenced input: peripheral blood. The CDR3 in this case is CASSLGNRANSYEQYF. The bases read TGTGCCAGCAGCTTGGGTAACAGGGCTAACTCCTACGAGCAGTACTTC. The full variable domain, with segments outside the CDR3 supplied by the reference TRBV5-4 and TRBJ2-7 proteins, appears as ETGVTQSPTHLIKTRGQQVTLRCSSQSGHNTVSWYQQALGQGPQFIFQYYREEENGRGNFPPRFSGLQFPNYSSELNVNALELDDSALYLCASSLGNRANSYEQYFGPGTRLTVT.